Each of the 16 T cell receptor beta chains below was sequenced from the same sample in a study of blood T cell repertoires in COVID-19. Sequencing was performed with immunoSEQ multiplex PCR; in TCRdb, only in-frame clones are kept and a portion is missing. The sample lists roughly 250,000 clones, roughly four fifths occurring once. The sample was peripheral blood. These receptor sequences come from a woman in her fifties or sixties with active or convalescent COVID-19.

The V gene is TRBV7-3, the J gene TRBJ2-7; TRBD1 might be the D (5 bases). The CDR3 consists of 13 residues. The V end was cut by 3 bases, the J end by 7 bases, with 13 bases between. Germline assignment: CDR1 SGHTA and CDR2 FQGTGA. The CDR3: CASSLERAGEQYF. CDR3 sequence (DNA): TGTGCCAGCAGCTTGGAGCGAGCAGGGGAGCAGTACTTC.

CDR3 sequence reads: CASSFYRGPQPQHF. The DNA of the CDR3 is TGTGCCAGTAGTTTTTACAGGGGGCCTCAGCCCCAGCATTTT. The chain employs TRBV19 and TRBJ1-5; 9 bases are shared with TRBD1. This CDR3 region has 14 residues. The germline V gene has CDR1 LNHDA and CDR2 SQIVND (reference sequence). The J segment lost 6 bases and the V segment lost 5 bases, leaving 5 bases of the junction unmatched.

CDR3 region: CASSPRTSASGEQYF. Written as DNA, the CDR3 is TGTGCCAGCAGCCCAAGGACTAGCGCCTCAGGGGAGCAGTACTTC. The V gene is TRBV7-6, the J gene TRBJ2-7; 9 bases are shared with TRBD2. V was clipped by 5 bases and J by 7 bases; unmatched bases: 12. This CDR3 spans 15 amino acids. CDR1 is SGHVS, CDR2 FNYEAQ, per germline.

The CDR3 DNA reads as TGTGCCTGGAGTGGCCCGGGACAGGGATATAATTCACCCCTCCACTTT. Its protein is CAWSGPGQGYNSPLHF. The chain has TRBV30 and TRBJ1-6, with 9 bases that match TRBD1. The V segment lost 1 base and the J segment 4 bases; nucleotides outside the gene matches: 5. The CDR3 has 16 residues. Germline V gene lookup returns CDR1 GTSNPN and CDR2 SVGIG (reference sequence).

The V call is TRBV6-5, the J call TRBJ2-3; 11 bases align to TRBD1. The CDR3 has 14 amino acids. The germline V gene has CDR1 MNHEY and CDR2 SVGAGI. The junction had 5 bases not matched to a gene; V was cut back by 6 bases and J by 6 bases. CDR3 sequence (DNA): TGTGCCAGCAGGGACAGGGGGCAGGGTGATACGCAGTATTTT. Translated, it gives CASRDRGQGDTQYF.

The V call is TRBV5-1, the J call TRBJ1-2; 8 bases line up with TRBD1. This CDR3 region has 13 residues. CDR1 and CDR2 (germline): SGHRS, YFSETQ. V lost 2 bases to trimming and J lost 9 bases; unmatched junction nucleotides: 6. CDR3 DNA sequence: TGCGCCAGCAGCTTTATAACAGGGGGAAGCTACACCTTC. Amino acids: CASSFITGGSYTF.

At least ten counts were recorded for this clone. The chain is built from TRBV7-9 and TRBJ1-5; TRBD1 matches 7 bases. This CDR3 region has 13 residues. Trimming at V came to 5 bases and at J to 7 bases, leaving 5 bases not matched to a gene. Germline CDR1 SEHNR, CDR2 FQNEAQ (reference sequence). The CDR3 bases are TGTGCCAGCAGCACTGACAGGGTGCAGCCCCAGCATTTT. This sequence encodes CASSTDRVQPQHF.

V and J are TRBV9 and TRBJ1-2; unclear D gene. The germline V gene encodes CDR1 SGDLS and CDR2 YYNGEE. CDR3 length: 13 residues. Trimming pared 2 bases from V and 1 base from J, leaving 6 bases between. CDR3 DNA sequence: TGTGCCAGCAGCGTGAGGAGTAACTATGGCTACACCTTC. This gives the protein CASSVRSNYGYTF.

The genes are TRBV2 and TRBJ2-1; D is possibly TRBD2 (7 bases). CDR3 length: 15 amino acids. V shed 6 bases and J shed 5 bases, with 17 bases lying between them. Germline CDR1 and CDR2: SNHLY and FYNNEI. CDR3 amino acids: CASSAKRGGDNEQFF. Written as DNA, the CDR3 is TGTGCCAGCAGCGCCAAGAGGGGGGGTGACAATGAGCAGTTCTTC.

The V call is TRBV3-1 (or the pseudogene TRBV3-2), the J call TRBJ2-1; 10 bases map to TRBD2. The CDR3 spans 16 residues. Per the germline V gene, CDR1 is LGHDT and CDR2 is YNNKEL (reference sequence). V gave up 5 bases and J gave up 0 bases; unmatched junction bases: 4. The CDR3 reads CASSLAGGNSYNEQFF. The CDR3 DNA reads TGTGCCAGCAGCTTAGCGGGGGGAAACTCCTACAATGAGCAGTTCTTC.

The J gene is TRBJ2-1, the V gene TRBV6-5; 7 nucleotides match TRBD2. The J segment lost 4 bases and the V segment lost 6 bases, leaving 3 bases of the junction unmatched. This CDR3 region has 13 residues. Germline lookup yields CDR1 MNHEY and CDR2 SVGAGI. The CDR3 sequence: CASSAGVYNEQFF. CDR3 nucleotides: TGTGCCAGCAGCGCGGGGGTATACAATGAGCAGTTCTTC.

V and J are TRBV7-2 and TRBJ1-5; possible D gene TRBD1, 5 bases. The germline V and J ends were trimmed by 3 bases and 3 bases, with 24 bases remaining between them. Germline CDR1 SGHTA, CDR2 FQGNSA. CDR3 length: 19 residues. The CDR3 DNA sequence: TGTGCCAGCAGCTTTGGGGGGGGAAAATGGGAACTGTACAATCAGCCCCAGCATTTT. As protein: CASSFGGGKWELYNQPQHF.

Of note for this clone: One end of the junction fails to match germline, which may point to a read error. The chain employs TRBV11-2 and TRBJ1-1; a weak D match, TRBD1 (5 bases). The CDR3 covers 11 residues. CDR1 is SGHAT, CDR2 FQNNGV, per germline. CDR3 protein: CASSLGRRPSF. The CDR3, as DNA: TGTGCCAGCAGCTTGGGGCGGAGACCCTCATTT.

The table lists this clone with a few counts. The chain carries TRBV11-2 and TRBJ2-7; 13 bases line up with TRBD2. The CDR3 has 16 amino acids. Germline assignment: CDR1 SGHAT and CDR2 FQNNGV. The trim removed 4 bases at V and 2 bases at J, leaving 5 bases unmatched. The chain's CDR3 is CASSSGTSGDPYEQYF. Written as DNA, the CDR3 is TGTGCCAGCAGCTCCGGGACTAGCGGGGATCCCTACGAGCAGTACTTC.

V and J are TRBV6-5 and TRBJ2-1; possibly TRBD2 for D (6 bases). The germline V gene encodes CDR1 MNHEY and CDR2 SVGAGI. The CDR3 totals 13 residues. Between the trimmed V and J ends, which lost 8 bases and 7 bases, there was a span of 15 bases. CDR3: CASPRDCVNEQFF. CDR3 in DNA: TGTGCCAGCCCGCGGGACTGTGTAAATGAGCAGTTCTTC.

V gene TRBV29-1 combines with J gene TRBJ2-1; D is uncertain. The V gene's germline CDR1 is SQVTM and CDR2 ANQGSEA. Trimming stripped 1 base from V and 4 bases from J, with 14 bases between. The CDR3 extends over 15 amino acids. The CDR3 sequence is CSVEGANNQYNEQFF. CDR3 in DNA: TGCAGCGTTGAAGGGGCAAACAACCAATACAATGAGCAGTTCTTC.